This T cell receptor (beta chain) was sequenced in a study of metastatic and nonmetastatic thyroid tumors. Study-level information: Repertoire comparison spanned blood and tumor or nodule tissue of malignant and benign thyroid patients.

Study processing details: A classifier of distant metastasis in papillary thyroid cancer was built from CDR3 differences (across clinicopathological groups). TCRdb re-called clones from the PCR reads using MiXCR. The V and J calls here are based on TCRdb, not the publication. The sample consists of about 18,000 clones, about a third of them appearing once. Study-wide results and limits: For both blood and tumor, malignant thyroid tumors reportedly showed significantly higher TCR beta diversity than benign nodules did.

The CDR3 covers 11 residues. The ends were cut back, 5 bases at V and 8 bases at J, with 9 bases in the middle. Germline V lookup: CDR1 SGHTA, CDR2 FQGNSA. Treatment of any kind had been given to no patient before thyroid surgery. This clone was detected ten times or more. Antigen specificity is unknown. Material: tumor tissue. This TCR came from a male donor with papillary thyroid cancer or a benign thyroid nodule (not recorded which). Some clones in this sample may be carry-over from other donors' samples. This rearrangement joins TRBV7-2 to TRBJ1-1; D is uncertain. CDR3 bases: TGTGCCAGCAGCCGCATGTTCGAAGCTTTCTTT. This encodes CASSRMFEAFF.